The clone carrying this T cell receptor (beta chain) was recorded a few times. Sequencing was performed with immunoSEQ multiplex PCR; in TCRdb, only in-frame clones are kept and a portion is missing. The sample records more than 150,000 clones, roughly four fifths being singletons. The sample is drawn from a study of blood T cell repertoires in COVID-19. Turning to the study itself: Both acute and convalescent COVID-19 samples were obtained from the United States, Italy and Spain.

The V and J ends lost 2 bases and 5 bases respectively, with 15 bases between them. CDR3 length: 15 residues. Germline-derived CDR1 and CDR2 are LGHDT and YNNKEL (reference sequence). The TCR originated in a man aged 45-65 years who had recovered from COVID-19. The sequenced sample was PBMCs or T cells enriched from blood (not recorded which). This rearrangement joins TRBV3-1 (or the pseudogene TRBV3-2) to TRBJ2-5; D uncertain. CDR3 nucleotides: TGTGCCAGCAGCCAATATGGCCTAGTTGGGGAGACCCAGTACTTC. It is translated as CASSQYGLVGETQYF.